Below, 32 T cell receptor beta chains from the same sample are listed, as sequenced in a study of blood T cell repertoires in COVID-19 (dated by TCRdb to 2020 to 2022). Library preparation used the immunoSEQ multiplex PCR assay. What TCRdb holds here is the immuneACCESS table cut down to in-frame rearrangements. Part of the clones is not present; checked against another copy, under half of the missing clones reflect an unresolved V gene, and the others are unexplained. The sample has 40,000 or so clones on record, roughly 85% of them singletons. 8% to 10% of the sample goes to the ten largest clones. Sequenced: peripheral blood. These receptors were obtained from a human donor in a cohort sampled during active COVID-19.

This chain connects TRBV7-3 to TRBJ2-1; TRBD2 agrees at 10 bases. Germline values: CDR1 SGHTA, CDR2 FQGTGA. The CDR3 has 13 residues. Trimming at V came to 9 bases and at J to 5 bases, leaving 4 bases not matched to a gene. CDR3 residues: CASQREGHNEQFF. The CDR3 nucleotides read TGTGCCAGTCAGCGGGAGGGCCACAATGAGCAGTTCTTC.

V and J are TRBV7-8 and TRBJ2-1; tentative D call: TRBD1 (6 bases). Per germline, CDR1 SGHVS and CDR2 FQNEAQ. V gave up 2 bases and J gave up 1 base, with 18 bases separating them. This CDR3 is 18 amino acids long. The CDR3 region is CASSLPRGEQGSYNEQFF. The CDR3 DNA reads as TGTGCCAGCAGCTTACCCAGGGGCGAACAGGGATCCTACAATGAGCAGTTCTTC.

The chain employs TRBV19 and TRBJ2-1; 11 bases align to TRBD1. This CDR3 has 14 amino acids. The V and J ends lost 5 bases and 9 bases, in that order; junction bases with no gene match: 6. Germline CDR1 and CDR2: LNHDA and SQIVND (reference sequence). CDR3 bases: TGTGCCAGTAGTTATAGGGACAGGGGGTCTGAGCAGTTCTTC. Protein sequence: CASSYRDRGSEQFF.

This clone occurred once. V gene TRBV6-4 combines with J gene TRBJ1-3, with 9 bases fitting TRBD1. This CDR3 is built from 13 residues. Germline V gene sequence: CDR1 MRHNA, CDR2 SNTAGT. V shed 9 bases and J 3 bases; nucleotides not matched to a gene: 3. The CDR3 spells CARQGAGGNTIYF. The CDR3 DNA follows: TGTGCCAGACAGGGGGCTGGTGGAAACACCATATATTTT.

The V call is TRBV7-2, the J call TRBJ2-1; D is undetermined. Germline-derived CDR1 and CDR2 are SGHTA and FQGNSA. The CDR3 runs 15 residues. The ends were cut back, 4 bases at V and 4 bases at J, with 14 bases in the middle. CDR3 sequence reads: CASSSVSLYYNEQFF. The CDR3 DNA is TGTGCCAGCAGCTCCGTTAGCCTGTATTACAATGAGCAGTTCTTC.

The chain links TRBV19 to TRBJ1-2; D is unclear. Trimming took 3 bases from V and 4 from J, leaving 9 bases between them. The CDR3 covers 13 residues. CDR1 and CDR2 from the germline V gene are LNHDA and SQIVND (reference sequence). CDR3 residues: CASSIRGPYGYTF. CDR3 nucleotide sequence: TGTGCCAGTAGTATTCGGGGTCCCTATGGCTACACCTTC.

The CDR3 DNA is TGTGCCAGCAGCTTAGGAGCGGGACAACTAGTCAGCCCCCACGAGCAGTACTTC. Translated: CASSLGAGQLVSPHEQYF. This chain joins TRBV7-9 and TRBJ2-7; the D gene is possibly TRBD2 (7 bases). The CDR3 consists of 18 residues. Looked up from germline, CDR1 is SEHNR and CDR2 is FQNEAQ (reference sequence). With 1 base removed from V and 5 bases from J, the gap between germline ends came to 24 bases.

Of note for this clone: Germline is not matched at one junction end, which may reflect a read error. This chain's CDR3 is CASSKDAQGYYGYTF. CDR3 DNA sequence: TGTGCCAGCAGCAAAGACGCACAGGGGTACTATGGCTACACCTTC. The gene calls are TRBV3-1 (or the pseudogene TRBV3-2) and TRBJ1-2; 7 nucleotides agree with TRBD1. The CDR3 extends over 15 amino acids. CDR1 is LGHDT, CDR2 YNNKEL, per germline (reference sequence).

The chain recombines TRBV7-2 with TRBJ1-1, with a possible D match to TRBD1 (6 bases). Per the germline V gene, CDR1 is SGHTA and CDR2 is FQGNSA. The V gene lost 5 bases and the J gene lost 5 bases, with 12 bases spanning the gap. The CDR3 is made up of 13 amino acids. This chain's CDR3 is CASSAGDGTEAFF. The CDR3 bases are TGTGCCAGCAGCGCAGGGGATGGGACTGAAGCTTTCTTT.

This CDR3 is CASSRGQGRSYEQYF. The CDR3 DNA sequence: TGTGCCAGTAGTAGAGGACAGGGTAGGTCCTACGAGCAGTACTTC. The genes are TRBV19 and TRBJ2-7; the match to TRBD1 covers 8 bases. CDR1 is LNHDA, CDR2 SQIVND, per germline (reference sequence). Trimming cost V 4 bases and J 1 base; bases outside gene matches: 6. The CDR3 runs to 15 residues.

V usage is TRBV5-6 and J usage is TRBJ2-5, with TRBD1 identical over 7 bases. This CDR3 contains 15 residues. CDR1 is SGHDT, CDR2 YYEEEE, per germline. The ends lost 0 bases at V and 1 base at J; junction bases unmatched: 3. The CDR3 DNA sequence: TGTGCCAGCAGCTTGGCCCGACAGGGCCAAGAGACCCAGTACTTC. Its protein is CASSLARQGQETQYF.

This rearrangement joins TRBV5-4 to TRBJ1-2; D perhaps matches TRBD1 (6 bases). This CDR3 is built from 14 residues. The ends were cut back, 0 bases at V and 3 bases at J, with 9 bases in the middle. Germline values: CDR1 SGHNT, CDR2 YYREEE (reference sequence). The CDR3: CASSLEGVDYGYTF. DNA for the CDR3: TGTGCCAGCAGCTTGGAGGGGGTAGACTATGGCTACACCTTC.

The chain joins TRBV10-2 to TRBJ2-3; the D gene is possibly TRBD2 (6 bases). V was clipped by 7 bases and J by 0 bases, with 11 bases between them. Germline V CDR1 and CDR2: WSHSY, SAAADI. The CDR3 has 14 amino acids. Here the CDR3 DNA reads TGCGCCAGCATGCGCGGGGATAGCACAGATACGCAGTATTTT. Its protein is CASMRGDSTDTQYF.

This chain links TRBV19 with TRBJ2-2; 7 nucleotides agree with TRBD2. V lost 3 bases to trimming and J lost 4 bases; unmatched junction nucleotides: 11. In germline, CDR1 is LNHDA, CDR2 SQIVND (reference sequence). The CDR3 sequence is 17 residues long. CDR3 sequence (DNA): TGTGCCAGTAGTATTTTTTCCCAGGGCGGGGGCACCGGGGAGCTGTTTTTT. Translated: CASSIFSQGGGTGELFF.

The chain carries TRBV7-9 and TRBJ1-4, with TRBD1 as a possible D gene (5 bases). V was pared by 5 bases and J by 8 bases, with 18 bases between. Germline CDR1 SEHNR, CDR2 FQNEAQ (reference sequence). There are 15 residues in the CDR3. Written as DNA, the CDR3 is TGTGCCAGCAGCACGCGACAGCCAAAGTTGGAAAAACTGTTTTTT. Its protein is CASSTRQPKLEKLFF.

CDR3 amino acids: CASSVASGRLLETQYF. The CDR3 region has the DNA TGTGCCAGCAGTGTGGCTAGCGGGAGGTTGTTGGAGACCCAGTACTTC. V and J are TRBV2 and TRBJ2-5; 11 bases are shared with TRBD2. CDR1 and CDR2 from the germline V gene are SNHLY and FYNNEI. There are 16 residues in the CDR3. V was clipped by 4 bases and J by 5 bases; unmatched bases: 9.

J is TRBJ1-2 and V is TRBV3-1 (or the pseudogene TRBV3-2); 9 bases agree with TRBD1. J was trimmed by 4 bases and V by 0 bases; bases with no gene match: 3. The CDR3 totals 15 residues. Germline loops: CDR1 LGHDT, CDR2 YNNKEL (reference sequence). The CDR3 sequence is CASSQEGTGIYGYTF. In DNA, the CDR3 is TGTGCCAGCAGCCAAGAAGGGACAGGGATCTATGGCTACACCTTC.

The chain recombines TRBV7-3 with TRBJ2-1; D remains ambiguous. The CDR3 contains 12 residues. V dropped 4 bases and J dropped 10 bases, with 11 bases sitting between them. The germline V gene has CDR1 SGHTA and CDR2 FQGTGA. CDR3 nucleotides: TGTGCCAGCAGCTCTAGTAACGGCGAGCAGTTCTTC. This encodes CASSSSNGEQFF.

This chain connects TRBV6-6 to TRBJ2-7; D gene ambiguous. The CDR3 consists of 11 residues. CDR1 is MNHNY and CDR2 is SVGAGI in the germline V gene (reference sequence). V lost 6 bases and J lost 1, with 4 bases in between. The CDR3 DNA reads TGTGCCAGCAGCCAATCCTACGAGCAGTACTTC. It codes for CASSQSYEQYF.

The chain recombines TRBV30 with TRBJ2-2; 8 bases map to TRBD1. The length of the CDR3 is 14 residues. Trimming at V came to 5 bases and at J to 6 bases, leaving 8 bases not matched to a gene. CDR1 and CDR2 from the germline V gene are GTSNPN and SVGIG (reference sequence). In DNA form, the CDR3 reads TGTGCCTGGGCTCCACAGGGGGTATCCGGGGAGCTGTTTTTT. It encodes CAWAPQGVSGELFF. The entire variable domain, with the rest obtained from reference TRBV30 and TRBJ2-2, is as follows: SQTIHQWPATLVQPVGSPLSLECTVEGTSNPNLYWYRQAAGRGLQLLFYSVGIGQISSEVPQNLSASRPQDRQFILSSKKLLLSDSGFYLCAWAPQGVSGELFFGEGSRLTVL.

The chain has TRBV2 and TRBJ1-6, with D unresolved. The germline V gene encodes CDR1 SNHLY and CDR2 FYNNEI. V was trimmed by 5 bases and J by 9 bases, leaving 11 bases between them. The length of the CDR3 is 13 residues. The CDR3: CASSNGEGSPLHF. The CDR3, as DNA: TGTGCCAGCAGTAATGGGGAGGGTTCACCCCTCCACTTT.

This clone was seen a single time. The genes are TRBV7-2 and TRBJ2-7; 7 nucleotides line up with TRBD1. The germline gives CDR1 SGHTA, CDR2 FQGNSA. The CDR3 spans 14 residues. Germline trimming cut 2 bases from V and 4 bases from J; bases unmatched to any gene: 5. The CDR3: CASSLTGVTYEQYF. The CDR3 DNA reads TGTGCCAGCAGCTTAACAGGGGTCACGTACGAGCAGTACTTC. The full variable domain, in which reference TRBV7-2 and TRBJ2-7 provide the parts outside the CDR3, is GAGVSQSPSNKVTEKGKDVELRCDPISGHTALYWYRQSLGQGLEFLIYFQGNSAPDKSGLPSDRFSAERTGGSVSTLTIQRTQQEDSAVYLCASSLTGVTYEQYFGPGTRLTVT.

CDR3 in DNA: TGTGCCAGCAGTATAAACACGGGTGGCTACACCTTC. Amino acid sequence: CASSINTGGYTF. The V call is TRBV28, the J call TRBJ1-2; the D is unclear. The CDR3 is made up of 12 amino acids. Looked up from germline, CDR1 is MDHEN and CDR2 is SYDVKM. Between the trimmed V and J ends, which lost 5 bases and 7 bases, there was a span of 11 bases.

This rearrangement joins TRBV30 to TRBJ1-4, with 8 positions matching TRBD1. Germline V lookup: CDR1 GTSNPN, CDR2 SVGIG (reference sequence). V lost 7 bases and J lost 7; bases outside the gene matches: 8. The CDR3 spans 13 residues. The CDR3 loop reads CAYLDRGGEKLFF. In nucleotides, the CDR3 is TGTGCCTACCTTGACAGGGGCGGTGAAAAACTGTTTTTT. The variable domain in full, completed from reference TRBV30 and TRBJ1-4, reads SQTIHQWPATLVQPVGSPLSLECTVEGTSNPNLYWYRQAAGRGLQLLFYSVGIGQISSEVPQNLSASRPQDRQFILSSKKLLLSDSGFYLCAYLDRGGEKLFFGSGTQLSVL.

V gene TRBV27 combines with J gene TRBJ1-6, with D hard to call. Germline CDR1 reads MNHEY; CDR2 reads SMNVEV (reference sequence). Trimming stripped 3 bases from V and 10 bases from J, with 10 bases between. The CDR3 has 13 amino acids. CDR3 bases: TGTGCCAGCAGTTTCTCCACGGGATCACCCCTCCACTTT. It codes for CASSFSTGSPLHF.

This chain connects TRBV21-1 to TRBJ2-7; TRBD2, the D gene given by the table, was not confirmed from the DNA. TRBV21-1 is classified as a pseudogene. The CDR3 is 14 amino acids. The CDR3 region is CASRTKFLDYEQYF. The CDR3 DNA reads TGTGCCAGCAGAACAAAGTTCCTAGACTACGAGCAGTACTTC.

This chain joins TRBV7-9 and TRBJ2-7, with 7 bases aligning to TRBD1. The CDR3 runs to 13 residues. The V gene end was trimmed by 5 bases and the J gene end by 0 bases; junction bases not matched to a gene: 1. The V gene's germline CDR1 is SEHNR and CDR2 FQNEAQ (reference sequence). In nucleotides, the CDR3 is TGTGCCAGCAGCCGGGACAGCTCCTACGAGCAGTACTTC. Translating it yields CASSRDSSYEQYF.

CDR3 DNA: TGTGCCAGCAGCCCTGGACAGGGTGGAAGTTCCACCATATATTTT. Protein sequence: CASSPGQGGSSTIYF. The chain links TRBV3-1 (or the pseudogene TRBV3-2) to TRBJ1-3; 8 bases agree with TRBD1. Germline lookup yields CDR1 LGHDT and CDR2 YNNKEL (reference sequence). CDR3 length: 15 amino acids. V dropped 4 bases and J dropped 9; count of bases not matched to a gene: 11.

The V call is TRBV5-1, the J call TRBJ2-1; 15 positions match TRBD2. This CDR3 is 19 amino acids long. J was trimmed by 0 bases and V by 3 bases; bases with no gene match: 7. Germline CDR1 reads SGHRS; CDR2 reads YFSETQ. CDR3 sequence: CASSSKGTSGGISYNEQFF. The CDR3 DNA sequence: TGCGCCAGCAGCTCCAAAGGGACTAGCGGGGGGATCTCCTACAATGAGCAGTTCTTC. Full variable domain (remainder filled in from reference TRBV5-1 and TRBJ2-1): KAGVTQTPRYLIKTRGQQVTLSCSPISGHRSVSWYQQTPGQGLQFLFEYFSETQRNKGNFPGRFSGRQFSNSRSEMNVSTLELGDSALYLCASSSKGTSGGISYNEQFFGPGTRLTVL.

V gene TRBV6-5 combines with J gene TRBJ1-5; the D gene is possibly TRBD1 (5 bases). Germline CDR1 is MNHEY and CDR2 is SVGAGI. This CDR3 has 14 residues. Trimming shortened V by 4 bases and J by 4 bases, and 11 bases separated the two germline ends. The CDR3 nucleotides read TGTGCCAGCAGTTCCTTGGCAGGGAATCAGCCCCAGCATTTT. Translated, it gives CASSSLAGNQPQHF.

The chain couples TRBV3-1 (or the pseudogene TRBV3-2) to TRBJ2-3, with TRBD2 identical over 7 bases. The CDR3 runs to 17 residues. V shed 2 bases and J 3 bases; nucleotides not matched to a gene: 11. CDR1 LGHDT and CDR2 YNNKEL come from the germline V gene (reference sequence). As DNA, the CDR3 is TGTGCCAGCAGCCAAAGAAAGGGAGGGTGGGGAACAGATACGCAGTATTTT. Encoded protein: CASSQRKGGWGTDTQYF.

The V and J genes are TRBV11-2 and TRBJ1-2; D might be TRBD1 (5 bases). Germline V gene data show CDR1 as SGHAT and CDR2 as FQNNGV. V lost 5 bases and J lost 8, with 15 bases in between. This CDR3 has 13 amino acids. The CDR3 loop is CASSAQGGEGYTF. The DNA for the CDR3 is TGTGCCAGCAGCGCTCAGGGAGGGGAGGGCTACACCTTC.